This T cell receptor (beta chain) appears in the sequencing data of a study of T cells in Graves' hyperthyroidism and ophthalmopathy. Points from the study as a whole: Blood also showed most of the thyroid clonotypes that were expanded above 0.001. Classification by a 13 V-J model distinguished ophthalmopathy from stable hyperthyroidism.

Regions amplified from RNA transcripts were the TCR beta CDR3 regions. First-round RT-PCR of the TCR CDR3 relied on the HTBI primer set. TCRdb reanalysed the multiplex PCR reads using MiXCR and keeps one entry per CDR3 protein. The sample carries a few hundred thousand distinct CDR3 sequences, nearly 15% recorded once. This clonotype has just a few counts. The antigen is unknown. Those patients with uncontrolled infection, other autoimmune disease, pregnancy or lactation were excluded. Diagnoses used clinical symptoms, serum thyroxine and TRAb, thyroid ultrasound and orbital computed tomography. V gave up 6 bases and J gave up 12 bases, with 20 bases separating them. The CDR3 spans 13 residues. CDR1 MDHEN and CDR2 SYDVKM come from the germline V gene.

The chain links TRBV28 to TRBJ1-2; D gene uncertain. Specimen: blood. The sequence was collected from a woman in her sixties or seventies with Graves' ophthalmopathy. CDR3 in amino acids: CASSLGGNPEDTF. CDR3 nucleotides: TGTGCCAGCAGCCTAGGTGGGAACCCCGAGGACACCTTC.